What follows are 2 T cell receptor beta chains derived from one specimen sequenced in a study of low-dose radiotherapy and immunotherapy resistance in tumors. Time point defined: after trial treatment. The treatment denotes: LDRT plus nivolumab, ipilimumab, low-dose cyclophosphamide and aspirin (RACIN trial). It was with a constant-region primer and a V-primer adapter that TCRs were amplified over roughly 19 PCR cycles. MiXCR, applied by TCRdb to the reads, yields one record per CDR3 protein. The table shows roughly 48,000 distinct CDR3 sequences, with 33% occurring only once. This sample comprised PBMCs, obtained after low-dose radiotherapy plus immunotherapy. The source of these receptors is a male donor with rectosigmoid adenocarcinoma.

V usage is TRBV25-1 and J usage is TRBJ2-1, with a weak D call TRBD2 (6 bases). The CDR3 loop spans 17 amino acids. The V gene's germline CDR1 is MGHDK and CDR2 SYGVNS. The V gene lost 3 bases and the J gene lost 8 bases, with 23 bases spanning the gap. The CDR3 sequence is CASSEWVAAGTLDEQFF. In DNA form, the CDR3 reads TGTGCCAGCAGTGAGTGGGTAGCGGCAGGGACCTTGGATGAGCAGTTCTTC.

V is TRBV12-1 and J is TRBJ2-7; the table assigns TRBD2, which was not confirmed against the DNA. TRBV12-1 is designated a pseudogene. CDR3 length: 13 residues. CDR3 in DNA: TGTGCCAGCAGCCGGGGGGGCCCTTCCGAGCAGTACTTC. It is translated as CASSRGGPSEQYF.